This T cell receptor (beta chain) is drawn from a study of blood T cell repertoires in COVID-19. About the study: The United States, Italy and Spain provided the acute and convalescent COVID-19 samples. From T cells, B-cell-depleted T cells, or PBMCs came the material, which was cDNA or gDNA.

The V gene lost 2 bases and the J gene lost 7 bases, with 18 bases spanning the gap. There are 16 residues in the CDR3. Germline V gives CDR1 SGHTA, CDR2 FQGNSA. In the original workflow: Amplification of reference gene primers provided the estimated nucleated cell counts. TCRdb's table, derived via immunoSEQ multiplex PCR, lists solely in-frame clones and lacks some. V and J calls plus clone size are reproduced from that table; the DNA served to infer D and trimming. The sample lists approximately 250,000 clones, around nine tenths occurring once. Input material: peripheral blood. The gene calls are TRBV7-2 and TRBJ2-1; the D gene is possibly TRBD2 (6 bases). The receptor's source is a woman aged 60 to 75 with COVID-19, enrolled during active disease. The CDR3 protein is CASSLSSGSLGNEQFF. CDR3 DNA: TGTGCCAGCAGCTTAAGCAGCGGGTCCTTGGGGAATGAGCAGTTCTTC.